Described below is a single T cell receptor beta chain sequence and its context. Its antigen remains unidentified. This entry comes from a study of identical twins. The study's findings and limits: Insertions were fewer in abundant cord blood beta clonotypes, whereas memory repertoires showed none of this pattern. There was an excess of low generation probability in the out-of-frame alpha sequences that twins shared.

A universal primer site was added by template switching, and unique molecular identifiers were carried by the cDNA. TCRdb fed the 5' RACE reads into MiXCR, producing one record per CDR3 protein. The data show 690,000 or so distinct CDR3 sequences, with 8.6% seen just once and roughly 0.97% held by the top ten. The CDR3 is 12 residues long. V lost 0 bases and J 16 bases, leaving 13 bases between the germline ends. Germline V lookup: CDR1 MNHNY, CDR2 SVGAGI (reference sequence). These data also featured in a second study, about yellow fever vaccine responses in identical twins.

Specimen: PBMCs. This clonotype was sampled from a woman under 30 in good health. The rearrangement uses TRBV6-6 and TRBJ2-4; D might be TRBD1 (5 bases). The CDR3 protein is CASSYSSGLSYF. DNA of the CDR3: TGTGCCAGCAGTTACTCTTCAGGGTTATCCTACTTC.